The 21 T cell receptor beta chains reported below all come from one sample, sequenced in a study of early T cells in non-severe SARS-CoV-2 infection. TCRdb itself ran the 5' RACE reads through MiXCR, one entry per CDR3 protein. Found here are about 34,000 distinct CDR3 sequences, approximately 7.1% of them singletons; the top ten hold more than 10%. The starting material was whole blood, obtained at baseline. These TCRs come from an adult who was a healthcare worker with PCR-confirmed SARS-CoV-2 infection or an uninfected control (not recorded which).

This clonotype was seen a few times. The V and J genes are TRBV20-1 and TRBJ2-5; D is unclear. CDR1 is DFQATT, CDR2 SNEGSKA, per germline (reference sequence). V was trimmed by 6 bases and J by 5 bases, leaving 7 bases between them. This CDR3 has 10 residues. The CDR3 DNA reads TGCAGTGCCGCTAAGGAGACCCAGTACTTC. Translating gives CSAAKETQYF.

This clonotype has at least ten counts. The chain uses TRBV20-1 and TRBJ1-2, with D maybe TRBD1 (5 bases). CDR1 is DFQATT, CDR2 SNEGSKA, per germline (reference sequence). The V end was cut by 6 bases, the J end by 5 bases, with 13 bases between. The CDR3 runs 12 residues. The CDR3 sequence is CSAQIGGYGYTF. For the CDR3, the DNA is TGCAGTGCCCAAATCGGGGGTTATGGCTACACCTTC.

This clonotype is deemed medium-sized. The chain carries TRBV7-2 and TRBJ2-5; 7 bases align to TRBD2. The CDR3 totals 14 residues. The V gene end was trimmed by 2 bases and the J gene end by 1 base; junction bases not matched to a gene: 1. Per the germline V gene, CDR1 is SGHTA and CDR2 is FQGNSA. CDR3 residues: CASSLTGGQETQYF. The CDR3 bases are TGTGCCAGCAGCTTAACGGGAGGCCAAGAGACCCAGTACTTC.

The chain links TRBV29-1 to TRBJ2-7; no clear D gene. Per the germline V gene, CDR1 is SQVTM and CDR2 is ANQGSEA. The CDR3 is 11 amino acids. Trimming pared 3 bases from V and 4 bases from J, leaving 7 bases between. This CDR3 reads CSVDMGYEQYF. CDR3 DNA sequence: TGCAGCGTTGATATGGGATACGAGCAGTACTTC.

This clonotype was found many times. This sequence joins TRBV20-1 and TRBJ2-1; D may be TRBD1 (5 bases). The CDR3 runs to 16 residues. Per germline, CDR1 DFQATT and CDR2 SNEGSKA (reference sequence). V was cut by 3 bases and J by 1 base, with 16 bases left in between. The CDR3 DNA reads TGCAGTGCTAGGAAGGGGTTGGGCGAATCCTACAATGAGCAGTTCTTC. It is translated as CSARKGLGESYNEQFF.

The chain combines TRBV5-4 with TRBJ2-6; the match to TRBD1 covers 7 bases. J gave up 0 bases and V 5 bases, and 8 bases lay outside the gene matches. Looked up from germline, CDR1 is SGHNT and CDR2 is YYREEE (reference sequence). This CDR3 comprises 17 residues. CDR3: CASSLRDRSSGANVLTF. The CDR3 DNA sequence: TGTGCCAGCAGTCTCCGGGACAGATCCTCTGGGGCCAACGTCCTGACTTTC.

The sample holds a few counts of this clonotype. V usage is TRBV10-2 and J usage is TRBJ2-7; D gene ambiguous. Germline CDR1 WSHSY, CDR2 SAAADI. The V end lost 6 bases, the J end lost 0 bases, and 12 bases lay between the germline ends. This CDR3 spans 14 amino acids. The CDR3 DNA reads as TGCGCCAGCAGAGATCGCGGTAACTCCTACGAGCAGTACGTC. Protein product: CASRDRGNSYEQYV.

Only a few counts were recorded for this clonotype. This sequence joins TRBV14 and TRBJ2-2, with D possibly matching TRBD1 (6 bases). V was trimmed by 4 bases and J by 3 bases, leaving 12 bases between them. The V gene's germline CDR1 is SGHDN and CDR2 FVKESK. This CDR3 has 15 residues. CDR3 amino acids: CASSPADSYTGELFF. In DNA form, the CDR3 reads TGTGCCAGCAGCCCCGCGGACAGTTACACCGGGGAGCTGTTTTTT.

This sequence joins TRBV7-2 and TRBJ2-1; TRBD2 matches at 8 bases. CDR1 is SGHTA and CDR2 is FQGNSA in the germline V gene. Trimming removed 1 base from V and 6 bases from J; junction bases left unmatched: 17. The CDR3 totals 19 residues. DNA for the CDR3: TGTGCCAGCAGCTTAGACCCCATCTCGGGAGCGGGAGAGCGCAATGAGCAGTTCTTC. Protein: CASSLDPISGAGERNEQFF.

The chain employs TRBV12-3 or TRBV12-4 and TRBJ2-1; tentatively, D is TRBD2 (6 bases). The CDR3 runs 17 residues. V shed 3 bases and J shed 5 bases, with 20 bases lying between them. The CDR3 loop reads CASSLLLSGTRNNEQFF. CDR3 nucleotide sequence: TGTGCCAGCAGTTTGTTACTCTCCGGGACTCGAAACAATGAGCAGTTCTTC.

This chain uses TRBV3-1 with TRBJ2-1; D might be TRBD2 (5 bases). CDR1 is LGHDT and CDR2 is YNNKEL in the germline V gene (reference sequence). V gave up 1 base and J gave up 7 bases, with 14 bases separating them. The CDR3 is 15 residues long. This CDR3 reads CASSQGLASQNEQFF. Written as DNA, the CDR3 is TGTGCCAGCAGCCAAGGGCTAGCTTCTCAGAATGAGCAGTTCTTC.

Sample share makes this clonotype medium-sized. V gene TRBV24-1 combines with J gene TRBJ2-5; 14 positions agree with TRBD2. CDR1 is KGHDR and CDR2 is SFDVKD in the germline V gene. The CDR3 has 17 residues. V lost 6 bases, J lost 3 bases, and 8 bases stayed unmatched. The CDR3 DNA sequence: TGTGCCACCAGTCCGGGACTAGCGGGGGCCCATAAAGAGACCCAGTACTTC. Protein sequence: CATSPGLAGAHKETQYF.

This chain links TRBV11-3 with TRBJ2-6, with D possibly being TRBD1 (6 bases). The V and J ends lost 4 bases and 2 bases respectively, with 12 bases between them. This CDR3 comprises 16 residues. Per germline, CDR1 SGHNT and CDR2 YENEEA. This CDR3 reads CASSSYRDPGANVLTF. Written as DNA, the CDR3 is TGTGCCAGCAGCTCCTACAGGGATCCTGGGGCCAACGTCCTGACTTTC.

The rearrangement joins TRBV15 to TRBJ1-1; D is possibly TRBD1 (5 bases). The CDR3 is 14 residues long. The germline gives CDR1 LNHNV, CDR2 YYDKDF (reference sequence). V lost 1 base, J lost 6 bases, and 12 bases lay in between. The CDR3 DNA reads as TGTGCCACCAGCAGAGTGGGGGGTTTAGCTGAAGCTTTCTTT. Translated, it gives CATSRVGGLAEAFF.

Ten or more counts support this clonotype. The gene calls are TRBV7-3 and TRBJ2-3; D is possibly TRBD2 (5 bases). The length of the CDR3 is 13 residues. Trimming cost V 5 bases and J 4 bases, with 10 bases left between them. Germline assignment: CDR1 SGHTA and CDR2 FQGTGA. The CDR3, as DNA: TGTGCCAGCAGCGCCCGGCGGGCAGATACGCAGTATTTT. Its protein product is CASSARRADTQYF.

The chain employs TRBV6-5 and TRBJ1-1; D is uncertain. V was pared by 6 bases and J by 6 bases, with 14 bases between. The CDR3 is 13 amino acids. Germline assignment: CDR1 MNHEY and CDR2 SVGAGI. DNA for the CDR3: TGTGCCAGCAGACACCTTGGGTCCGCTGAAGCTTTCTTT. Translated, it gives CASRHLGSAEAFF.

The chain combines TRBV27 with TRBJ2-7, with TRBD2 matching over 7 bases. The length of the CDR3 is 14 residues. J lost 1 base, V lost 5 bases, and 5 bases had no gene match. Germline V gene sequence: CDR1 MNHEY, CDR2 SMNVEV (reference sequence). This CDR3 reads CASSIGGGSYEQYF. In DNA, the CDR3 is TGTGCCAGCAGTATCGGGGGAGGGTCCTACGAGCAGTACTTC.

V usage is TRBV29-1 and J usage is TRBJ2-5; 8 bases align to TRBD2. V trimming: 4 bases; J trimming: 4 bases; junction bases outside the gene matches: 8. CDR1 is SQVTM, CDR2 ANQGSEA, per germline. The CDR3 has 14 amino acids. The CDR3 nucleotides read TGCAGCGTTGTTTCGAGCGGGGGTTTAGAGACCCAGTACTTC. Amino acid sequence: CSVVSSGGLETQYF. The entire variable domain, with the rest obtained from reference TRBV29-1 and TRBJ2-5, is as follows: SAVISQKPSRDICQRGTSLTIQCQVDSQVTMMFWYRQQPGQSLTLIATANQGSEATYESGFVIDKFPISRPNLTFSTLTVSNMSPEDSSIYLCSVVSSGGLETQYFGPGTRLLVL.

This clonotype was seen at least ten times. The J gene is TRBJ2-1, the V gene TRBV7-9; the D gene is possibly TRBD1 (6 bases). The CDR3 covers 16 residues. The germline V and J ends were trimmed by 1 base and 9 bases, with 19 bases remaining between them. CDR1 and CDR2 (germline): SEHNR, FQNEAQ (reference sequence). CDR3 nucleotides: TGTGCCAGCAGCTTAGGAGGGGGAACTAGTAGCAGTGAGCAGTTCTTC. It specifies CASSLGGGTSSSEQFF.

This clonotype was seen repeatedly, ten times or more. This rearrangement joins TRBV7-2 to TRBJ2-3; D uncertain. CDR3 length: 14 residues. V shed 4 bases and J shed 6 bases, with 14 bases lying between them. Germline values: CDR1 SGHTA, CDR2 FQGNSA. As DNA, the CDR3 is TGTGCCAGCAGCTCTTGGACCTCCTCGGATACGCAGTATTTT. This sequence encodes CASSSWTSSDTQYF.

This clonotype was recorded a few times. V usage is TRBV15 and J usage is TRBJ2-3; D remains ambiguous. The V gene lost 1 base and the J gene lost 1 base, with 15 bases spanning the gap. The CDR3 spans 17 residues. Germline-derived CDR1 and CDR2 are LNHNV and YYDKDF (reference sequence). The DNA of the CDR3 is TGTGCCACCAGCAGAGGAGAGGTAGCTCGGGGCACAGATACGCAGTATTTT. It is translated as CATSRGEVARGTDTQYF.